A selection of T cell receptor beta chains follows, all from one sample in a study of blood T cell repertoires in COVID-19. Method: immunoSEQ multiplex PCR; TCRdb's copy keeps in-frame clones and lacks some. The sample shows tens of thousands of clones, approximately 78% of them seen only once. The sample taken for sequencing was peripheral blood. The receptors derive from a man in his fifties or sixties with active or convalescent COVID-19. CDR3s include the opening cysteine and the closing phenylalanine or tryptophan.

>TRBJ2-2|TRBV6-5
CASKIPGVGTGELFF
>TRBJ2-4|TRBV20-1
CSASRQGQNIQYF
>TRBJ2-3|TRBV5-1
CASRILSGGATDTQYF
>TRBJ2-7|TRBV6-6
CASSYQGIGEQYF
>TRBJ2-3|TRBV2
CASRGGARTDTQYF
>TRBJ2-3|TRBV18
CASSPPGQGDKTQYF
>TRBJ2-1|TRBV6-5
CASSSSGGYNEQFF
>TRBJ2-7|TRBV3-1/TRBV3-2
CASSLQGATYEQYF
>TRBJ2-7|TRBV19
CASSSGTTYEQYF
>TRBJ2-7|TRBV6-2/TRBV6-3
CASSYTGQRYEQYF
>TRBJ1-5|TRBV30
CAWGQDNQPQHF
>TRBJ2-5|TRBV6-1
CASSEGHTGGQETQYF
>TRBJ2-1|TRBV20-1
CSASSGREQFF
>TRBJ2-2|TRBV6-1
CASSEPGQGNTGELFF
>TRBJ1-5|TRBV2
CASSESQASQPQHF
>TRBJ1-3|TRBV10-3
CAISPGNTIYF
>TRBJ1-3|TRBV28
CASSSLTGGVGTIYF
>TRBJ2-1|TRBV11-2
CASSLRWRTGVLDEQFF
>TRBJ2-1|TRBV5-1
CASSSRDRGLYNEQFF
>TRBJ2-2|TRBV12-3/TRBV12-4
CASRIGGAGELFF
>TRBJ1-4|TRBV24-1
CATSDPGGGDKATNEKLFF
>TRBJ2-5|TRBV2
CASDGVGSGETQYF